This T cell receptor (beta chain) was obtained from a study of blood T cell repertoires in COVID-19. Study-level background: Italy, Spain and the United States were the sources of the convalescent and acute COVID-19 samples.

In the source study's methods: From reference gene primer amplification, estimates of nucleated cell counts were derived. The method was immunoSEQ multiplex PCR; TCRdb's version includes in-frame clones alone and lacks a portion of them. That table furnishes V, J and clone size, whereas the DNA furnished D and trimming. The repertoire has over 350,000 clones, more than 85% of them found once; the top ten carry roughly 4%. The receptor was derived from a woman in her 30s with acute or convalescent COVID-19. The sample consisted of peripheral blood.

CDR3 bases: TGTGCCAGCAGTTACACGACAGCGAGCTCTGGAAACACCATATATTTT. It codes for CASSYTTASSGNTIYF. V is TRBV6-5 and J is TRBJ1-3; tentative D call: TRBD1 (5 bases). Germline CDR1 reads MNHEY; CDR2 reads SVGAGI. There are 16 residues in the CDR3. Trimming removed 2 bases from V and 0 bases from J, with 11 bases in between.